This T cell receptor (beta chain) came from a study of blood T cell repertoires in COVID-19. On the study more broadly: Samples taken during acute and convalescent COVID-19 were collected in the United States, Italy and Spain.

Germline CDR1 is WNHNN and CDR2 is SYGVQD (reference sequence). This CDR3 has 16 amino acids. The J segment lost 9 bases and the V segment lost 3 bases, leaving 12 bases of the junction unmatched. In the authors' workflow: Amplification from reference gene primers served as the basis for estimated nucleated cell counts. Assay: immunoSEQ multiplex PCR; the TCRdb copy retains only in-frame clones and omits some. That table supplies the V and J calls and clone size; D and trimming were determined from the DNA. The sample holds 95,000 to 110,000 clones, roughly 90% seen once. This clone was counted a single time.

V and J are TRBV10-1 and TRBJ2-2, with 8 bases lining up with TRBD1. The clonotype comes from a woman of 80 years or more in a cohort sampled during active COVID-19. Sequences were obtained from peripheral blood. The CDR3: CASSEGDRREGRELFF. The CDR3 DNA follows: TGCGCCAGCAGTGAAGGGGACAGGCGCGAAGGAAGGGAGCTGTTTTTT.